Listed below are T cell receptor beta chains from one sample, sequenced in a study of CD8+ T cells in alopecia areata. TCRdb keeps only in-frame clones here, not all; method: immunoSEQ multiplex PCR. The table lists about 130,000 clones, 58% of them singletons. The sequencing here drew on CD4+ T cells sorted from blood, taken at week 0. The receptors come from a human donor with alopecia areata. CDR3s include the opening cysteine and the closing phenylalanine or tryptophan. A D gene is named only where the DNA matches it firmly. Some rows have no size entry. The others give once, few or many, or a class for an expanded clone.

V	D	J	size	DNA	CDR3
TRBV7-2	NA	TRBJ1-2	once	TGTGCCAGCAGCTTAGAGCTTGCAGAGAGTAACTATGGCTACACCTTC	CASSLELAESNYGYTF
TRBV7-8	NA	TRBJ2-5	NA	TGTGCCAGCAGCACCGTCTTGGCGTCCGTAGAGACCCAGTACTTC	CASSTVLASVETQYF
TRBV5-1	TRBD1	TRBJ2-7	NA	TGCGCCAGCAGTCTGGACAGGGTGGGGTACGAGCAGTACTTC	CASSLDRVGYEQYF
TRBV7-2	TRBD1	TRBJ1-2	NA	TGTGCCAGCAGCTCCCGACAGGGGGTCGGCTATGGCTACACCTTC	CASSSRQGVGYGYTF
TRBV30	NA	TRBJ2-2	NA	TGTGCCTGGGGCCCCCCCTGGTCCACCGGGGAGCTGTTTTTT	CAWGPPWSTGELFF
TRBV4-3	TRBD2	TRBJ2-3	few	TGCGCCAGCAGCCAAGGACAGACTAGCGGGGCGGATACGCAGTATTTT	CASSQGQTSGADTQYF
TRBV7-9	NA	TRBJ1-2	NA	TGTGCCAGCAGCGACGACACGACCTATGGCTACACCTTC	CASSDDTTYGYTF
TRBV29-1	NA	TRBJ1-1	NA	TGCAGCGTTGCGGAGGGGGAAGCTTTCTTT	CSVAEGEAFF
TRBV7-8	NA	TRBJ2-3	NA	TGTGCCAGCAGCTTAGCAGTAGGGAGAACAGATACGCAGTATTTT	CASSLAVGRTDTQYF
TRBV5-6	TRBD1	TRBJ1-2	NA	TGTGCCAGCAGCTGGGACAGTGCTAGGGGCTACACCTTC	CASSWDSARGYTF
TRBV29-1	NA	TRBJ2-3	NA	TGCAGCGTTGAAGCTTTTTTGGGGGCCTCGGCAGATACGCAGTATTTT	CSVEAFLGASADTQYF
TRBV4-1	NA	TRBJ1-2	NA	TGCGCCAGCAGCCAAACCCGGGACCTAGCTAACTATGGCTACACCTTC	CASSQTRDLANYGYTF
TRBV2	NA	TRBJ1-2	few	TGTGCCAGCAGTGAGGGAGGCTACACCTTC	CASSEGGYTF
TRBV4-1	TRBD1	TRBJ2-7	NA	TGCGCCAGCGCTCTGGCGGGACAGGGAAACGAGCAGTACTTC	CASALAGQGNEQYF
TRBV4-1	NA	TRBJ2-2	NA	TGCGCCAGCAGCCTTCAGGAAAACACCGGGGAGCTGTTTTTT	CASSLQENTGELFF
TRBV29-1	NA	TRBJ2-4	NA	TGCAGCGTTGAATGGGGGCTCCAAAACATTCAGTACTTC	CSVEWGLQNIQYF
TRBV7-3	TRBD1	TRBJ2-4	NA	TGTGCCAGCAGCTTAGCCACAGGGGCAGGAAACATTCAGTACTTC	CASSLATGAGNIQYF
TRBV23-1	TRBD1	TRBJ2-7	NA	TGCGCCAGCAGTCCGCGGACAGGGGGCTACGAGCAGTACTTC	CASSPRTGGYEQYF
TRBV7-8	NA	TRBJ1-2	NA	TGTGCCAGCAGCCCCCGGGCCCCTGGGAAGGGGGGCTATGGCTACACCTTC	CASSPRAPGKGGYGYTF
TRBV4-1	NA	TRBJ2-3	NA	TGCGCCAGCAGCCATCCTAGCACAGATACGCAGTATTTT	CASSHPSTDTQYF
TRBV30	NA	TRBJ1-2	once	TGTGCCCGGGCCTTAGGGGTCAACTACACCTTC	CARALGVNYTF
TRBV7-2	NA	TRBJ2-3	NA	TGTGCCAGCAGCCTGGAAATAGGGGGGACCAATCCCACAGATACGCAGTATTTT	CASSLEIGGTNPTDTQYF
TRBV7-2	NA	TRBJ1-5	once	TGTGCCAGCGGACAGCCCTATCAGCCCCAGCATTTT	CASGQPYQPQHF
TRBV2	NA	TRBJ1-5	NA	TGTGCCAGCAGTGACGCTCAGGGGCGAAATCAGCCCCAGCATTTT	CASSDAQGRNQPQHF
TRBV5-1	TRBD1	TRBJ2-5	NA	TGCGCCAGCAGCGTGCCGACAGGGACGCTCGAGACCCAGTACTTC	CASSVPTGTLETQYF
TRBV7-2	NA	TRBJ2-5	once	TGTGCCAGCAGCTCCGTACGGGGGAGGGAGACCCAGTACTTC	CASSSVRGRETQYF
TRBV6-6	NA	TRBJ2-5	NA	TGTGCCAGCACCATTATCGGCCACGGGGAGACCCAGTACTTC	CASTIIGHGETQYF
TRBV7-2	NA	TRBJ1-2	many	TGTGCCAGCAGCCCGGAGCATCGCTATGGCTACACCTTC	CASSPEHRYGYTF
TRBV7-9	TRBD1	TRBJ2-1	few	TGTGCCAGCAGCTTCCCTGGGACAGGGGAAAATGAGCAGTTCTTC	CASSFPGTGENEQFF
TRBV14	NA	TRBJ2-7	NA	TGTGCCAGCAGCCAAGGGGTGGAGGAGCGGAGGGAAGGAGAGCAGTACTTC	CASSQGVEERREGEQYF
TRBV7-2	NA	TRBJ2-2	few	TGTGCCAGCACCGTAACACCAAGGAGCGGCGGGGAGCTGTTTTTT	CASTVTPRSGGELFF
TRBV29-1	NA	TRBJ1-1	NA	TGCAGCGTTTCGCCGGGGTTGAACACTGAAGCTTTCTTT	CSVSPGLNTEAFF
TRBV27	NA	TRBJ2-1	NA	TGTGCCAGCACCTCCCGTGGCAATGAGCAGTTCTTC	CASTSRGNEQFF
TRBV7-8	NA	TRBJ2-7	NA	TGTGCCAGCAGCTTAGTGGGACTGACTGGCTACGAGCAGTACTTC	CASSLVGLTGYEQYF
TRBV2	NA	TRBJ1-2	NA	TGTGCCAGCAGTTACAGGGATTTGGGCTATGGCTACACCTTC	CASSYRDLGYGYTF
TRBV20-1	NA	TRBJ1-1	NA	TGCAGTGCTGCCAGGAACACTGAAGCTTTCTTT	CSAARNTEAFF
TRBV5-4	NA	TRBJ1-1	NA	TGTGCCAGCAGCTTGGACATTCTGAACACTGAAGCTTTCTTT	CASSLDILNTEAFF
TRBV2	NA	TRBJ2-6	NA	TGTGCCAGCAGTGAAGAAGTCAGCAGCTCTGGGGCCAACGTCCTGACTTTC	CASSEEVSSSGANVLTF
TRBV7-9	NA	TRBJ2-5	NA	TGTGCCAGCAGCTTAGGGGTAGGAGAGACCCAGTACTTC	CASSLGVGETQYF
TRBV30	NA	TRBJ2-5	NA	TGTGCCTGGAGTACGGGACTTCAGGGACAAGAGACCCAGTACTTC	CAWSTGLQGQETQYF
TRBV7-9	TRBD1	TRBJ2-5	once	TGTGCCAGCAGCCGAGATCCGGGACAGCAAGAGACCCAGTACTTC	CASSRDPGQQETQYF
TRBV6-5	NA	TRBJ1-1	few	TGTGCCAGCAGATTGGGGAACACTGAAGCTTTCTTT	CASRLGNTEAFF
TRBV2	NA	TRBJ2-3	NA	TGTGCCAGCAGGGGGGACACAGATACGCAGTATTTT	CASRGDTDTQYF
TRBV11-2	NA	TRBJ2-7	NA	TGTGCCAGCAGCGGTGCCTCCTCTCGCGGGCAGTACTTC	CASSGASSRGQYF
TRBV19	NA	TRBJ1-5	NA	TGTGCCAGTAGCTCGGAGTTCAAAAATCAGCCCCAGCATTTT	CASSSEFKNQPQHF
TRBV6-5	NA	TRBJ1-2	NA	TGTGCCAGCAGTACCCCGGGGCGCGGCTACACCTTC	CASSTPGRGYTF
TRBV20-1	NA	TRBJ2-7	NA	TGCAGTGCTAGGGAGTCCTACGAGCAGTACTTC	CSARESYEQYF
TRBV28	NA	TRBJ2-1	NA	TGTGCCAGCACCCTTGGGGCTAGCCGAATTAATGAGCAGTTCTTC	CASTLGASRINEQFF